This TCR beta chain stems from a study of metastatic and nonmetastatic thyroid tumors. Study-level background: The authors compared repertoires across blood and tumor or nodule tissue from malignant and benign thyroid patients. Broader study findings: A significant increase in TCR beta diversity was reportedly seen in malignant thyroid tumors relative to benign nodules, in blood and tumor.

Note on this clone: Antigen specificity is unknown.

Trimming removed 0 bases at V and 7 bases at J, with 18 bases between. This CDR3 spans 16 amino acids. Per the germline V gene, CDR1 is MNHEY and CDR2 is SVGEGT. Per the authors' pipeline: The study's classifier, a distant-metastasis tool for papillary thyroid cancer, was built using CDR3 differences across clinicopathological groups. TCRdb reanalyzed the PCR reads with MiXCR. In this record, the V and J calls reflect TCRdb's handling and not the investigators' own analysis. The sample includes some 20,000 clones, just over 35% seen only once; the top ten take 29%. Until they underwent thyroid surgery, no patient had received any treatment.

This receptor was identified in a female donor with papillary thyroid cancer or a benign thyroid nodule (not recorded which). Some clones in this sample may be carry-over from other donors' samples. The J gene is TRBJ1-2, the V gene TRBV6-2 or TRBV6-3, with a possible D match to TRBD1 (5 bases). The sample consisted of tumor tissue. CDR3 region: CASSYSIGTPERGYTF. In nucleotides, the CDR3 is TGTGCCAGCAGTTACTCCATTGGGACCCCGGAGCGTGGCTACACCTTC.